Shown below are 29 T cell receptor beta chains from a single sample sequenced in a study of T cell responses to AZD1222 COVID-19 vaccine. Produced via immunoSEQ multiplex PCR; TCRdb's table is partial and in-frame only. The data contain 170,000 or so clones, 90% of them seen just once; the ten biggest clones take up 2.5% to 3%. This specimen was peripheral blood, taken on day 0 of AZD1222 vaccination. The origin of the receptors is an adult in good health.

This sequence joins TRBV11-3 and TRBJ2-3; TRBD2 matches 7 bases. This CDR3 has 15 amino acids. Trimming took 5 bases from V and 10 from J; bases not matched to a gene: 15. CDR1 and CDR2 from the germline V gene are SGHNT and YENEEA. The CDR3 nucleotides are TGTGCCAGCAGCCGGGGAGGGCCCACCACGGGGGCGCAGTATTTT. Translation: CASSRGGPTTGAQYF.

V usage is TRBV12-3 or TRBV12-4 and J usage is TRBJ1-2, with TRBD1 matching over 7 bases. Trimming cost V 5 bases and J 6 bases; bases outside gene matches: 6. CDR3 length equals 13 residues. The CDR3 spells CASSLKGAHGYTF. Written as DNA, the CDR3 is TGTGCCAGCAGTCTTAAGGGGGCACATGGCTACACCTTC.

This clone was counted once. This rearrangement joins TRBV7-8 to TRBJ1-2, with D possibly being TRBD1 (5 bases). V lost 5 bases and J lost 7, with 17 bases in between. Germline V gives CDR1 SGHVS, CDR2 FQNEAQ. This CDR3 contains 14 residues. CDR3 bases: TGTGCCAGCAGCCCCAGTAGGGGACGTGGTGGCTACACCTTC. Translated: CASSPSRGRGGYTF.

The gene calls are TRBV29-1 and TRBJ1-2; D is unresolved. Germline lookup yields CDR1 SQVTM and CDR2 ANQGSEA. Trimming took 5 bases from V and 8 from J, leaving 12 bases between them. The CDR3 extends over 11 amino acids. The DNA for the CDR3 is TGCAGCGTTTCCCCCGTGAGAGGCTACACCTTC. This encodes CSVSPVRGYTF.

This clone was counted ten times or more. The chain uses TRBV18 and TRBJ1-4; 7 bases match TRBD1. Germline V lookup: CDR1 KGHSH, CDR2 LQKENI. J gave up 7 bases and V 3 bases, and 11 bases lay outside the gene matches. This CDR3 region has 16 residues. The CDR3 sequence is CASSPLQGRGGEKLFF. In DNA form, the CDR3 reads TGTGCCAGCTCACCTCTACAGGGGCGCGGCGGTGAAAAACTGTTTTTT.

Here the CDR3 DNA reads TGTGCCAGCAGCTTATGGGGCGAGCAGTACTTC. The encoded protein is CASSLWGEQYF. The J gene is TRBJ2-7, the V gene TRBV5-6; D is unresolved. V lost 2 bases, J lost 6 bases, and 6 bases lay in between. The CDR3 extends over 11 amino acids. Germline V CDR1 and CDR2: SGHDT, YYEEEE. Combining the CDR3 with reference TRBV5-6 and TRBJ2-7 gives the whole variable domain DAGVTQSPTHLIKTRGQQVTLRCSPKSGHDTVSWYQQALGQGPQFIFQYYEEEERQRGNFPDRFSGHQFPNYSSELNVNALLLGDSALYLCASSLWGEQYFGPGTRLTVT.

The V and J genes are TRBV4-3 and TRBJ2-7, with 8 bases fitting TRBD1. This CDR3 has 16 residues. The V gene's germline CDR1 is LGHNA and CDR2 YSLEER. Germline trimming cut 0 bases from V and 0 bases from J; bases unmatched to any gene: 4. The CDR3 sequence is CASSQEAQGASYEQYF. In nucleotides, the CDR3 is TGCGCCAGCAGCCAAGAAGCTCAGGGGGCCTCCTACGAGCAGTACTTC.

The rearrangement joins TRBV3-1 (or the pseudogene TRBV3-2) to TRBJ2-7, with D possibly matching TRBD1 (6 bases). V lost 0 bases and J 5 bases, leaving 8 bases between the germline ends. CDR3 length: 13 residues. Germline loops: CDR1 LGHDT, CDR2 YNNKEL (reference sequence). The CDR3 loop reads CASSQDYRDEQYF. The CDR3 DNA reads TGTGCCAGCAGCCAAGACTACAGGGACGAGCAGTACTTC.

The chain combines TRBV2 with TRBJ2-1; 8 bases fit TRBD1. CDR1 is SNHLY and CDR2 is FYNNEI in the germline V gene. V lost 1 base, J lost 4 bases, and 6 bases stayed unmatched. The CDR3 contains 16 residues. The CDR3 coding sequence is TGTGCCAGCAGTGAAGGGGACAGGCTCCTTTACAATGAGCAGTTCTTC. It is translated as CASSEGDRLLYNEQFF.

The chain combines TRBV19 with TRBJ2-3; TRBD2 agrees at 7 bases. The V segment lost 10 bases and the J segment 4 bases; nucleotides outside the gene matches: 14. Germline V gives CDR1 LNHDA, CDR2 SQIVND (reference sequence). The CDR3 spans 15 residues. CDR3 sequence: CATWDGGGRADTQYF. CDR3 sequence (DNA): TGTGCCACCTGGGACGGTGGGGGGAGGGCAGATACGCAGTATTTT.

The V gene is TRBV19, the J gene TRBJ1-1; 9 nucleotides agree with TRBD1. There are 14 residues in the CDR3. Trimming removed 5 bases from V and 4 bases from J; junction bases left unmatched: 5. Germline V gene lookup returns CDR1 LNHDA and CDR2 SQIVND (reference sequence). The CDR3 DNA reads as TGTGCCAGTAGTGCGGAGGGACAGGGCACTGAAGCTTTCTTT. Residues: CASSAEGQGTEAFF.

The chain is built from TRBV3-1 (or the pseudogene TRBV3-2) and TRBJ1-1; 10 bases match TRBD1. Germline V gives CDR1 LGHDT, CDR2 YNNKEL (reference sequence). With V trimmed by 8 bases and J by 5 bases, 2 bases remained unmatched. CDR3 length: 12 amino acids. The DNA for the CDR3 is TGTGCCAGCCGGGACAGGGGAACTGAAGCTTTCTTT. Translating it yields CASRDRGTEAFF.

The V gene is TRBV19, the J gene TRBJ2-3; D not resolved. The germline CDR1 and CDR2 sequences are LNHDA and SQIVND (reference sequence). This CDR3 is 13 amino acids long. Trimming cost V 0 bases and J 5 bases, with 6 bases left between them. Here the CDR3 DNA reads TGTGCCAGTAGTATAGATCGGCTAGATACGCAGTATTTT. Protein sequence: CASSIDRLDTQYF.

The chain has TRBV7-9 and TRBJ1-4; no reliable D call. The CDR3 is 14 residues long. The germline V gene has CDR1 SEHNR and CDR2 FQNEAQ (reference sequence). The germline V and J ends were trimmed by 3 bases and 3 bases, with 8 bases remaining between them. The chain's CDR3 is CASSFTSPNEKLFF. For the CDR3, the DNA is TGTGCCAGCAGCTTCACCAGCCCTAATGAAAAACTGTTTTTT.

The chain links TRBV2 to TRBJ1-2; D is uncertain. Germline V gives CDR1 SNHLY, CDR2 FYNNEI. V was shortened by 3 bases and J by 4 bases, with 15 bases between the two germline ends. This CDR3 has 15 amino acids. The CDR3 DNA is TGTGCCAGCAGTGAGGAGGACTCCAATTTCTATGGCTACACCTTC. Translation: CASSEEDSNFYGYTF.

The chain couples TRBV6-2 or TRBV6-3 to TRBJ1-1; D gene unclear. The CDR3 contains 13 residues. Trimming took off 5 bases at V and 5 bases at J, with 12 bases between the two ends. The germline gives CDR1 MNHEY, CDR2 SVGEGT. The CDR3 DNA reads TGTGCCAGCAGTCCGAACGATGGGACTGAAGCTTTCTTT. It encodes CASSPNDGTEAFF.

This chain connects TRBV5-6 to TRBJ2-3; D is undetermined. Germline-derived CDR1 and CDR2 are SGHDT and YYEEEE. The CDR3 length is 15 residues. With 5 bases removed from V and 0 bases from J, the gap between germline ends came to 13 bases. CDR3 region: CASRPLGVSTDTQYF. DNA of the CDR3: TGTGCCAGCAGGCCTTTGGGCGTTAGCACAGATACGCAGTATTTT. Together with reference TRBV5-6 and TRBJ2-3, the CDR3 gives the full variable domain: DAGVTQSPTHLIKTRGQQVTLRCSPKSGHDTVSWYQQALGQGPQFIFQYYEEEERQRGNFPDRFSGHQFPNYSSELNVNALLLGDSALYLCASRPLGVSTDTQYFGPGTRLTVL.

This clone appeared once. The J gene is TRBJ2-7, the V gene TRBV9; possibly TRBD1 for D (5 bases). The CDR3 totals 15 residues. Germline V gene lookup returns CDR1 SGDLS and CDR2 YYNGEE. Trimming stripped 0 bases from V and 5 bases from J, with 15 bases between. The CDR3 spells CASSVGWQGADEQYF. The CDR3 nucleotides are TGTGCCAGCAGCGTAGGGTGGCAGGGTGCCGACGAGCAGTACTTC.

This chain's CDR3 is CASSPRGLTIGTSGGALYEQYF. In DNA form, the CDR3 reads TGTGCCAGCAGCCCCCGGGGGCTTACCATCGGGACTAGCGGGGGGGCCTTATACGAGCAGTACTTC. The J gene is TRBJ2-7, the V gene TRBV3-1 (or the pseudogene TRBV3-2); 16 bases line up with TRBD2. Germline-derived CDR1 and CDR2 are LGHDT and YNNKEL (reference sequence). The CDR3 is 22 residues long. V trimming: 4 bases; J trimming: 4 bases; junction bases outside the gene matches: 22.

J is TRBJ2-7 and V is TRBV7-7, with D perhaps being TRBD1 or TRBD2 (5 bases each). The CDR3 runs 13 residues. V was pared by 5 bases and J by 2 bases, with 10 bases between. From germline, CDR1 is SSHAT and CDR2 FNYEAQ (reference sequence). The DNA of the CDR3 is TGTGCCAGCAGCCGGGACCGTACCTACGAGCAGTACTTC. Translated: CASSRDRTYEQYF. Full variable domain (missing parts from reference TRBV7-7 and TRBJ2-7): GAGVSQSPRYKVTKRGQDVTLRCDPISSHATLYWYQQALGQGPEFLTYFNYEAQPDKSGLPSDRFSAERPEGSISTLTIQRTEQRDSAMYRCASSRDRTYEQYFGPGTRLTVT.

The rearrangement links TRBV7-2 to TRBJ1-1, with 7 bases lining up with TRBD1. With 5 bases clipped from V and 0 bases from J, the junction kept 6 bases outside the gene matches. This CDR3 contains 15 residues. In germline, CDR1 is SGHTA, CDR2 FQGNSA. CDR3 protein: CASSTPGQMNTEAFF. Here the CDR3 DNA reads TGTGCCAGCAGCACACCGGGACAGATGAACACTGAAGCTTTCTTT.

The rearrangement links TRBV12-5 to TRBJ2-1; 11 nucleotides align to TRBD2. Trimming took 6 bases from V and 7 from J; bases not matched to a gene: 20. Germline V gene sequence: CDR1 LGHNT, CDR2 FRNRAP. The CDR3 loop spans 19 amino acids. CDR3 protein: CASGPLLLAGGRIENEQFF. The CDR3 DNA reads as TGTGCTAGTGGCCCACTCCTCCTAGCGGGGGGCCGTATTGAAAATGAGCAGTTCTTC.

The genes are TRBV2 and TRBJ1-5; D not resolved. The CDR3 runs 15 residues. Germline V CDR1 and CDR2: SNHLY, FYNNEI. With 3 bases removed from V and 0 bases from J, the gap between germline ends came to 9 bases. The CDR3 reads CASSEVTASNQPQHF. The CDR3, as DNA: TGTGCCAGCAGTGAGGTTACAGCTAGCAATCAGCCCCAGCATTTT. The entire variable domain, with the rest obtained from reference TRBV2 and TRBJ1-5, is as follows: EPEVTQTPSHQVTQMGQEVILRCVPISNHLYFYWYRQILGQKVEFLVSFYNNEISEKSEIFDDQFSVERPDGSNFTLKIRSTKLEDSAMYFCASSEVTASNQPQHFGDGTRLSIL.

This rearrangement joins TRBV4-3 to TRBJ1-6; a weak D match, TRBD1 (5 bases). The CDR3 extends over 16 amino acids. The V and J ends lost 0 bases and 7 bases respectively, with 13 bases between them. Germline V CDR1 and CDR2: LGHNA, YSLEER. This chain's CDR3 is CASSQDLADTNSPLHF. The DNA of the CDR3 is TGCGCCAGCAGCCAAGATCTAGCGGACACAAATTCACCCCTCCACTTT.

The chain links TRBV9 to TRBJ2-2; 8 bases are a match to TRBD1. Looked up from germline, CDR1 is SGDLS and CDR2 is YYNGEE. V was pared by 0 bases and J by 7 bases, with 8 bases of the junction left unmatched. The CDR3 is 16 residues long. The chain's CDR3 is CASSVDRQGAGGELFF. The CDR3 nucleotides read TGTGCCAGCAGCGTAGATCGGCAGGGGGCCGGCGGGGAGCTGTTTTTT. The full variable domain, in which reference TRBV9 and TRBJ2-2 provide the parts outside the CDR3, is DSGVTQTPKHLITATGQRVTLRCSPRSGDLSVYWYQQSLDQGLQFLIQYYNGEERAKGNILERFSAQQFPDLHSELNLSSLELGDSALYFCASSVDRQGAGGELFFGEGSRLTVL.

The J gene is TRBJ2-6, the V gene TRBV27; D gene uncertain. The CDR3 runs to 15 residues. Trimming shortened V by 5 bases and J by 4 bases, and 12 bases separated the two germline ends. CDR1 MNHEY and CDR2 SMNVEV come from the germline V gene (reference sequence). CDR3 sequence: CASSTDPIGANVLTF. The CDR3 region has the DNA TGTGCCAGCAGTACCGACCCCATCGGGGCCAACGTCCTGACTTTC.

This rearrangement joins TRBV6-6 to TRBJ1-1; 8 bases are shared with TRBD1. The CDR3 runs to 16 residues. Losses at the gene ends were 6 bases for V and 5 bases for J; bases not matched to a gene: 14. Germline V CDR1 and CDR2: MNHNY, SVGAGI (reference sequence). CDR3 amino acids: CASSRANQGAGTEAFF. The CDR3 DNA reads TGTGCCAGCAGCCGCGCTAACCAGGGGGCAGGGACTGAAGCTTTCTTT.

Only one count was recorded for this clone. The chain is built from TRBV5-1 and TRBJ2-7; a weak D match, TRBD1 (6 bases). Germline loops: CDR1 SGHRS, CDR2 YFSETQ. V was pared by 4 bases and J by 5 bases, with 13 bases between. The CDR3 is 13 residues long. CDR3 region: CASSPGQINEQYF. For the CDR3, the DNA is TGCGCCAGCAGCCCGGGACAAATCAACGAGCAGTACTTC.

This chain uses TRBV7-2 with TRBJ1-6; D uncertain. The CDR3 length is 16 residues. Between the trimmed V and J ends, which lost 5 bases and 7 bases, there was a span of 18 bases. Germline V lookup: CDR1 SGHTA, CDR2 FQGNSA. The CDR3 DNA sequence: TGTGCCAGCAGCCCAACCGGGATCTCCGAAAATTCACCCCTCCACTTT. It codes for CASSPTGISENSPLHF.